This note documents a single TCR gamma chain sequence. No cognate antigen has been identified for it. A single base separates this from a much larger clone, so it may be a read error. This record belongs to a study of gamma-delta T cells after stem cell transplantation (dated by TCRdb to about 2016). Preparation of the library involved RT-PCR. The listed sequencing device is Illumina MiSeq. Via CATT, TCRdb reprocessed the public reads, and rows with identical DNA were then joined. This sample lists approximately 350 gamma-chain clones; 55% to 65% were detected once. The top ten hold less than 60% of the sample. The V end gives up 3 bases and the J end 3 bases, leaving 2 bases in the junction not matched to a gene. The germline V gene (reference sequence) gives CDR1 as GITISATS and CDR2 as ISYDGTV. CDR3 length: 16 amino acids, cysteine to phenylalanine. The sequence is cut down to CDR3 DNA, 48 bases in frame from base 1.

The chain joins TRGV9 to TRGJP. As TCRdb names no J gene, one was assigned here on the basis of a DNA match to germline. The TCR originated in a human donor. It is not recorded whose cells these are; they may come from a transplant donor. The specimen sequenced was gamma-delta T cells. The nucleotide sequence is TGTGCCTTGTGGGAGTTGCAAGAGTTGGGCAAAAAAATCAAGGTATTT. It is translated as CALWELQELGKKIKVF.